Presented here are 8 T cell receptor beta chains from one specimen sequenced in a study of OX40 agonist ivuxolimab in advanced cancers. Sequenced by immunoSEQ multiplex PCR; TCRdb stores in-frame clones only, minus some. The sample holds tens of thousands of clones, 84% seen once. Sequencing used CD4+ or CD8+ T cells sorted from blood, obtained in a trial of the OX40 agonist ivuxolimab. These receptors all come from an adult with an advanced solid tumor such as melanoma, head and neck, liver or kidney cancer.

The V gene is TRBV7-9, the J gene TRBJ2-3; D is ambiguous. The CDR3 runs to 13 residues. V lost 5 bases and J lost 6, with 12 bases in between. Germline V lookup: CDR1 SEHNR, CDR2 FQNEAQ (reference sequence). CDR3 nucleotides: TGTGCCAGCAGCCAAGCTGCCTGGGATACGCAGTATTTT. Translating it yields CASSQAAWDTQYF.

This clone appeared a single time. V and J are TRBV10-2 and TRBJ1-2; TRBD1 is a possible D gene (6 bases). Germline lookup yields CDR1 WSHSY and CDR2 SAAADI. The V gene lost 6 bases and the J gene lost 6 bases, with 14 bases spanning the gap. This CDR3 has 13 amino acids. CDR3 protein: CASSQQGMDGYTF. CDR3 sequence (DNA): TGCGCCAGCAGCCAACAGGGAATGGATGGCTACACCTTC.

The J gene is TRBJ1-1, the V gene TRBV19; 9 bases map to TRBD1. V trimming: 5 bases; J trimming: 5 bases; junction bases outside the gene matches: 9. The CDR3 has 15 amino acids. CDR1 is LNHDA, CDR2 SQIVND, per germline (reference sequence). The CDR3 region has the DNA TGTGCCAGTAGTGCCCAGGCGGGACAGGGAACTGAAGCTTTCTTT. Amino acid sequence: CASSAQAGQGTEAFF.

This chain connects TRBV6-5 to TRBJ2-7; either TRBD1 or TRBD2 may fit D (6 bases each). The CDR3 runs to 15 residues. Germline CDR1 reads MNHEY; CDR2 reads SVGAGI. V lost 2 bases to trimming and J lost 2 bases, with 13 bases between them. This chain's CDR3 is CASSYKGGMAYEQYF. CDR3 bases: TGTGCCAGCAGTTACAAGGGGGGAATGGCCTACGAGCAGTACTTC.

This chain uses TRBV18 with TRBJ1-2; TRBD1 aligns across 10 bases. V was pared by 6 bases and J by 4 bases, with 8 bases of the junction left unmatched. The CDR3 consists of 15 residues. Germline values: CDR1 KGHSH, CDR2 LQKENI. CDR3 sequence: CASSPGQGSPYGYTF. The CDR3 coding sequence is TGTGCCAGCTCTCCGGGACAGGGGTCCCCCTATGGCTACACCTTC.

The CDR3 coding sequence is TGTGCCAGCAGCCAGGACAGGGGGTCCCCCAATGAGCAGTTCTTC. It yields the protein CASSQDRGSPNEQFF. The chain combines TRBV5-6 with TRBJ2-1; 10 bases match TRBD1. There are 15 residues in the CDR3. CDR1 and CDR2 from the germline V gene are SGHDT and YYEEEE. V lost 4 bases and J lost 6; bases outside the gene matches: 7.

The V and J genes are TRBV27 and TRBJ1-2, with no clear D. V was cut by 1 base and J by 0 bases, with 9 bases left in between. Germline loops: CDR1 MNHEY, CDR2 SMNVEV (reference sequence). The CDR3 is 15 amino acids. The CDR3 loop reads CASSLFSSANYGYTF. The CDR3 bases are TGTGCCAGCAGTTTATTCAGCTCCGCTAACTATGGCTACACCTTC.

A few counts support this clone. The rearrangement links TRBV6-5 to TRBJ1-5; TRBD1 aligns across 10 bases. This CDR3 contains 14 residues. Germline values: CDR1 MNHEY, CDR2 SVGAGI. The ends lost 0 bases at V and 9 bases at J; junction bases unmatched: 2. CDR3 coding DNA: TGTGCCAGCAGTTACTCGGGACAGGGGTGGCCCCAGCATTTT. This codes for CASSYSGQGWPQHF.